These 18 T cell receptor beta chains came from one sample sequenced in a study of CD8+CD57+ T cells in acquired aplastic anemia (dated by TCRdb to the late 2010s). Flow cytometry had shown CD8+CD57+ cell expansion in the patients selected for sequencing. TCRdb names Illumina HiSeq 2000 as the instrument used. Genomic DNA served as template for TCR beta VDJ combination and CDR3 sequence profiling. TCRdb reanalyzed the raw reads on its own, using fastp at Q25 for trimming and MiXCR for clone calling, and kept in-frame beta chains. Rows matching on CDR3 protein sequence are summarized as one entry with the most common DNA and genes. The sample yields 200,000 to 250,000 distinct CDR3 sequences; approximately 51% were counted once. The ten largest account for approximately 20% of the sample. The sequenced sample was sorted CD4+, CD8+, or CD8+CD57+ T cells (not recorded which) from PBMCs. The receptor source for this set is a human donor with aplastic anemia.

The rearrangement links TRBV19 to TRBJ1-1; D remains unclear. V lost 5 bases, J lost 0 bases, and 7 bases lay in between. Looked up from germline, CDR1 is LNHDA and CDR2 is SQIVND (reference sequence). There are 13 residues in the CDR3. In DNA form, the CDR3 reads TGTGCCAGTAGTGCGGACTTGAACACTGAAGCTTTCTTT. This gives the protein CASSADLNTEAFF.

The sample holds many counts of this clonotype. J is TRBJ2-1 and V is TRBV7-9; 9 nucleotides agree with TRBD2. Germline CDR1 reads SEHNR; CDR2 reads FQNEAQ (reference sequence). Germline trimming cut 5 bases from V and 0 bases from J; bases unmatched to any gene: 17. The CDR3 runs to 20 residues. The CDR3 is CASSTPGTSQIISSYNEQFF. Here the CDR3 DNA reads TGTGCCAGCAGCACACCCGGGACTAGCCAAATAATAAGCTCCTACAATGAGCAGTTCTTC.

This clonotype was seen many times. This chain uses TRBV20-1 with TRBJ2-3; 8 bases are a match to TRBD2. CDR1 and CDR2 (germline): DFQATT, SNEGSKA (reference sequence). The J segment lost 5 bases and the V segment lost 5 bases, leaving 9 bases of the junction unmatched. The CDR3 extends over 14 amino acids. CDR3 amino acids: CSAPRGGPVDTQYF. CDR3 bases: TGCAGTGCTCCCCGGGGGGGGCCGGTAGATACGCAGTATTTT.

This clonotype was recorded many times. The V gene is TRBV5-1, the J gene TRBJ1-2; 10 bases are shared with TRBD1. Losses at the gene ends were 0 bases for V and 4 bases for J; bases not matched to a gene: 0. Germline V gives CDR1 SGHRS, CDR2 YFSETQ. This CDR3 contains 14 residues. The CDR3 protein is CASSLGDRGYGYTF. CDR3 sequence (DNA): TGCGCCAGCAGCTTGGGGGACAGGGGCTATGGCTACACCTTC. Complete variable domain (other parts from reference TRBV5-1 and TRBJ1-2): KAGVTQTPRYLIKTRGQQVTLSCSPISGHRSVSWYQQTPGQGLQFLFEYFSETQRNKGNFPGRFSGRQFSNSRSEMNVSTLELGDSALYLCASSLGDRGYGYTFGSGTRLTVV.

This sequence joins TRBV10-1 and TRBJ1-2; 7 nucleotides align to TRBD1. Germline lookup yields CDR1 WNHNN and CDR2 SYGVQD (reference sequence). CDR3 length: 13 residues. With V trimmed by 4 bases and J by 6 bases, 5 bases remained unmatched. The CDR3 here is CASSAGQDHGYTF. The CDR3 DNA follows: TGCGCCAGCAGTGCAGGACAGGATCATGGCTACACCTTC.

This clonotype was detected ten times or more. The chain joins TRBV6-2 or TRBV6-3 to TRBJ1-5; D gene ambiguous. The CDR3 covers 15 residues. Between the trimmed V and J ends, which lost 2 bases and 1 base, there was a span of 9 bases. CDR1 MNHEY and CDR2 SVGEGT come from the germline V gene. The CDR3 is CASSYVGWSNQPQHF. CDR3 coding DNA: TGTGCCAGCAGTTACGTGGGTTGGAGCAATCAGCCCCAGCATTTT.

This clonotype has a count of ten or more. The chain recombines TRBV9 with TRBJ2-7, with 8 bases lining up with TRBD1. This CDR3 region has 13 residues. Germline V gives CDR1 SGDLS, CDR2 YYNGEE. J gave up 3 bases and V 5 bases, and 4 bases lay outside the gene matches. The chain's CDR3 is CASSRQGIYEQYF. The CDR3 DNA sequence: TGTGCCAGCAGTCGACAGGGGATCTACGAGCAGTACTTC.

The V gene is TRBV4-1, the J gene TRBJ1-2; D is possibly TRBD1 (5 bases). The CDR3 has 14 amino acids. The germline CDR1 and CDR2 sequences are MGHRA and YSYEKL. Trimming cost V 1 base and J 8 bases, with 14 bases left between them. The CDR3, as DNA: TGCGCCAGCAGCCAAGTGCTGGGGACGAAAGGCTACACCTTC. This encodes CASSQVLGTKGYTF.

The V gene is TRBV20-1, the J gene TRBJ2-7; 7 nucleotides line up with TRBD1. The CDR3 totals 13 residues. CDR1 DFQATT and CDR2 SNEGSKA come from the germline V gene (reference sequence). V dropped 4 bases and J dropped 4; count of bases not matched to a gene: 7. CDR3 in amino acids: CSAIPTGIYEQYF. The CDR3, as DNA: TGCAGTGCTATACCGACAGGGATTTACGAGCAGTACTTC.

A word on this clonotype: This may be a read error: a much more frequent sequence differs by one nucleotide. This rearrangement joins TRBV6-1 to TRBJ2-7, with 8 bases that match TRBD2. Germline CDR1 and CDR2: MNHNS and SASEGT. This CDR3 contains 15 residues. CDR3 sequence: CAISSGSGEPYEQYF. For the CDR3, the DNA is TGTGCCATCAGTTCGGGTAGCGGGGAACCTTACGAGCAGTACTTC.

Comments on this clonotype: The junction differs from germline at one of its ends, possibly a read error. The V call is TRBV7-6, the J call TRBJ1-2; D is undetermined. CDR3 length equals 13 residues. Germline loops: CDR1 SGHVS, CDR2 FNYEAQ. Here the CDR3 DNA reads TGTGCCAGCAGCGTAGCTGCCAACTATGGCTACACCTTC. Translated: CASSVAANYGYTF.

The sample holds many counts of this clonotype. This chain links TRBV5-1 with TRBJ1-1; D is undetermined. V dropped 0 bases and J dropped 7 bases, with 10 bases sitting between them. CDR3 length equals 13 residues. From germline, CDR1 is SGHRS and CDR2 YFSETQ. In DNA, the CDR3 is TGCGCCAGCAGCTTGGGTCCGGACCTTGAAGCTTTCTTT. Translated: CASSLGPDLEAFF.

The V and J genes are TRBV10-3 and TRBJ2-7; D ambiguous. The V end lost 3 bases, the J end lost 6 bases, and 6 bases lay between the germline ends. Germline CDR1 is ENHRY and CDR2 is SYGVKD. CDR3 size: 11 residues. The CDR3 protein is CAISEASEQYF. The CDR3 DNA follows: TGTGCCATCAGTGAAGCTAGCGAGCAGTACTTC.

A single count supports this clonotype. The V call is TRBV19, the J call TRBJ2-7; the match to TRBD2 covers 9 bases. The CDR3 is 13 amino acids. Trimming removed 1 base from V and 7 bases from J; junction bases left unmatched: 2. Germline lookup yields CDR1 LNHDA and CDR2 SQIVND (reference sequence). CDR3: CASSIGGGEEQYF. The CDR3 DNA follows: TGTGCCAGTAGTATAGGCGGGGGGGAAGAGCAGTACTTC. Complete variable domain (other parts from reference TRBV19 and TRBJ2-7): DGGITQSPKYLFRKEGQNVTLSCEQNLNHDAMYWYRQDPGQGLRLIYYSQIVNDFQKGDIAEGYSVSREKKESFPLTVTSAQKNPTAFYLCASSIGGGEEQYFGPGTRLTVT.

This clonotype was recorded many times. The CDR3 DNA follows: TGTGCCAGTAGTCAGGGTGCAGATACGCAGTATTTT. Translation: CASSQGADTQYF. V and J are TRBV19 and TRBJ2-3, with D possibly matching TRBD1 (5 bases). V gave up 5 bases and J gave up 4 bases, with 7 bases separating them. The germline gives CDR1 LNHDA, CDR2 SQIVND (reference sequence). This CDR3 has 12 residues.

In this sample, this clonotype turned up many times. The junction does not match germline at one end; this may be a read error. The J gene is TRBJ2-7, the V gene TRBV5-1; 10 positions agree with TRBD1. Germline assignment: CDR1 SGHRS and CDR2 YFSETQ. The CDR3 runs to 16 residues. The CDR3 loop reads CANSSPGQGKSGEQYF. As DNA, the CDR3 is TGCGCCAACAGCTCACCGGGACAGGGGAAGTCTGGCGAGCAGTACTTC.

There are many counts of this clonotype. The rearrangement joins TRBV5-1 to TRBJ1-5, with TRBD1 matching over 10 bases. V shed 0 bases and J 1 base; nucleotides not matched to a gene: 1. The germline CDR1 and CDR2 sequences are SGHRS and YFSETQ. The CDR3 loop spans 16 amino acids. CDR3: CASSLGDRGSNQPQHF. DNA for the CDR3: TGCGCCAGCAGCTTGGGGGACAGGGGAAGCAATCAGCCCCAGCATTTT.

DNA of the CDR3: TGCAGTGCTCCCTCCCTCCCCGGGAGCAGCACAGATACGCAGTATTTT. Translation: CSAPSLPGSSTDTQYF. The V gene is TRBV20-1, the J gene TRBJ2-3, with D perhaps TRBD2 (6 bases). The CDR3 contains 16 residues. Per the germline V gene, CDR1 is DFQATT and CDR2 is SNEGSKA (reference sequence). V lost 5 bases and J 0 bases, leaving 18 bases between the germline ends.